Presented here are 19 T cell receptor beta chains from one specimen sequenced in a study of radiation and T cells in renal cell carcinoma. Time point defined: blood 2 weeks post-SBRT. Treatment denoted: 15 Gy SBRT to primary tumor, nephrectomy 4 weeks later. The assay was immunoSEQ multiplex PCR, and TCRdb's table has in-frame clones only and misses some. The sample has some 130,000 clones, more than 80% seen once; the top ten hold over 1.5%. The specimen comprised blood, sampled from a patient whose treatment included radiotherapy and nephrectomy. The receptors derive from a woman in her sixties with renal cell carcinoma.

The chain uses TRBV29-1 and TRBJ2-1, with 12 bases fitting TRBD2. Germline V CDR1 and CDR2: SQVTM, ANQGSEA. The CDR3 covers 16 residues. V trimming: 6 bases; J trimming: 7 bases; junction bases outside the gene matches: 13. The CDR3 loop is CSVNGLAGGPGNEQFF. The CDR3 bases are TGCAGCGTAAACGGTCTAGCGGGGGGGCCGGGGAATGAGCAGTTCTTC.

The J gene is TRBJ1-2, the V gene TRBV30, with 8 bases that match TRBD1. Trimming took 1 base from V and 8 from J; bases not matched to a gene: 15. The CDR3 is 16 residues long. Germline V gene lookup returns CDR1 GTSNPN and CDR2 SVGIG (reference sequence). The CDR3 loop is CAWSGTGQGKVGGYTF. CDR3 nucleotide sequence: TGTGCCTGGAGTGGGACAGGGCAGGGCAAGGTGGGCGGCTACACCTTC.

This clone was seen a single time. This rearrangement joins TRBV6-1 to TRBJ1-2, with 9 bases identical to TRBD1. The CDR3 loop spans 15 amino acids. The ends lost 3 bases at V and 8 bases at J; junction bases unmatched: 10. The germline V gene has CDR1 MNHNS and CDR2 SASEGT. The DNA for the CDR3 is TGTGCCAGCAGTGACACAGGGGGCGCGTTGGGCGGCTACACCTTC. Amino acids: CASSDTGGALGGYTF.

The DNA for the CDR3 is TGTGCCAGCAGTTACCGCGAAATGGCTTTCTTT. Translated, it gives CASSYREMAFF. V is TRBV6-1 and J is TRBJ1-1; D unresolved. Deletions cut 5 bases from V and 11 bases from J, with 12 bases between. This CDR3 comprises 11 residues. Germline loops: CDR1 MNHNS, CDR2 SASEGT.

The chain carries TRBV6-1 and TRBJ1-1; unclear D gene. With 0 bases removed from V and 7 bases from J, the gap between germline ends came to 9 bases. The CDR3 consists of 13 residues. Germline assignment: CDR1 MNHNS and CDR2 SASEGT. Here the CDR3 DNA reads TGTGCCAGCAGTGAAGCGTGGCAGATTGAAGCTTTCTTT. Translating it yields CASSEAWQIEAFF.

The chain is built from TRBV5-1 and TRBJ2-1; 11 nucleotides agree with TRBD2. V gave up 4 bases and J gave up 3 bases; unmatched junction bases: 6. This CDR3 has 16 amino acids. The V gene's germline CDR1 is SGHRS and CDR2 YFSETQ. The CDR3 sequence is CASSHTGTSGYNEQFF. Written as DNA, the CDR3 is TGCGCCAGCAGCCACACCGGGACTAGCGGCTACAATGAGCAGTTCTTC.

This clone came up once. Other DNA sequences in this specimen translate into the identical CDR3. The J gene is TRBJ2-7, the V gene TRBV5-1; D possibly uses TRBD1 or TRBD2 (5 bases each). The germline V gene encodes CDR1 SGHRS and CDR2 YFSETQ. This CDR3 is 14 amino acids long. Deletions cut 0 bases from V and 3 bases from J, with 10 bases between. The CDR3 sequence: CASSLDAGSYEQYF. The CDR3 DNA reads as TGCGCCAGCAGCTTGGACGCAGGGAGCTACGAGCAGTACTTC. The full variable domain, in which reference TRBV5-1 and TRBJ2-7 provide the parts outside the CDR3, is KAGVTQTPRYLIKTRGQQVTLSCSPISGHRSVSWYQQTPGQGLQFLFEYFSETQRNKGNFPGRFSGRQFSNSRSEMNVSTLELGDSALYLCASSLDAGSYEQYFGPGTRLTVT.

DNA for the CDR3: TGTGCCAGCAGCCCGGCCTTAGCTTTCGGTGAGCAGTTCTTC. Protein sequence: CASSPALAFGEQFF. The V call is TRBV5-4, the J call TRBJ2-1, with D hard to call. The length of the CDR3 is 14 residues. Trimming shortened V by 4 bases and J by 9 bases, and 17 bases separated the two germline ends. The germline V gene encodes CDR1 SGHNT and CDR2 YYREEE (reference sequence).

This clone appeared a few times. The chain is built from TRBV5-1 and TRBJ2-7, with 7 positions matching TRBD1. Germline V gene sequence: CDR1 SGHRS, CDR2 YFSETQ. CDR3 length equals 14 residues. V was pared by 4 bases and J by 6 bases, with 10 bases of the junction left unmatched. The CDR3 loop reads CASSATGASIEQYF. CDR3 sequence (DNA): TGCGCCAGCAGCGCCACAGGGGCCTCGATCGAGCAGTACTTC.

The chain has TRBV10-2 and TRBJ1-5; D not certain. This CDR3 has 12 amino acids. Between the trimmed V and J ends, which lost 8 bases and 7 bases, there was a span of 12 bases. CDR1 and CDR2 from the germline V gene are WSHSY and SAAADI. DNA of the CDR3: TGCGCCAGCTCCGGGGTCGGCCAGCCCCAGCATTTT. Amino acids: CASSGVGQPQHF.

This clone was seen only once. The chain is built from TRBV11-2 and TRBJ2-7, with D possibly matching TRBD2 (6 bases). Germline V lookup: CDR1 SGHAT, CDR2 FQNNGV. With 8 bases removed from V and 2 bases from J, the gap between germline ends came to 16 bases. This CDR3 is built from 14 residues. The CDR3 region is CASVEGTFTYEQYF. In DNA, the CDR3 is TGTGCCAGCGTGGAAGGGACTTTTACCTACGAGCAGTACTTC.

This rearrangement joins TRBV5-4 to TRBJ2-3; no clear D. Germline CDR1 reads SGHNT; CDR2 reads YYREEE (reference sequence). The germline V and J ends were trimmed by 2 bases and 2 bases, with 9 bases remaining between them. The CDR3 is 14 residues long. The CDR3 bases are TGTGCCAGCAGCTTAAAGGGTTCCACAGATACGCAGTATTTT. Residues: CASSLKGSTDTQYF.

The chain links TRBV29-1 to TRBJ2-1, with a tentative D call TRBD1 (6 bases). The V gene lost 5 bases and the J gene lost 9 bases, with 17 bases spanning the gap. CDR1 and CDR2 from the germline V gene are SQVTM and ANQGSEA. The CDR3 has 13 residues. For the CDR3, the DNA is TGCAGCGTTATTAGATCAGGGGTAGGTGAGCAGTTCTTC. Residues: CSVIRSGVGEQFF.

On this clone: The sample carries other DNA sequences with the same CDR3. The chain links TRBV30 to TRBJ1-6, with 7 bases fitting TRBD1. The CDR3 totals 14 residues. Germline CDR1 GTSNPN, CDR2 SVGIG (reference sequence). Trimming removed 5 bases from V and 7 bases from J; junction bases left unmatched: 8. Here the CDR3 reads CAWSAGTENSPLHF. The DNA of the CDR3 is TGTGCCTGGTCGGCCGGGACAGAGAATTCACCCCTCCACTTT.

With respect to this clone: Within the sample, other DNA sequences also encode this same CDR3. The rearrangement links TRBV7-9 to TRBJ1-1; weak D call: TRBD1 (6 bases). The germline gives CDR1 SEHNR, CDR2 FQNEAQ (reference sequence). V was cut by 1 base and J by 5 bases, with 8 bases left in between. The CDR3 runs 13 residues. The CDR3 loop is CASSLEGGTEAFF. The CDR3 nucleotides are TGTGCCAGCAGCTTAGAAGGGGGGACTGAAGCTTTCTTT.

This CDR3 is CASSRGRNQPQHF. The CDR3 DNA sequence: TGTGCCAGCAGCAGGGGTCGCAATCAGCCCCAGCATTTT. The chain recombines TRBV6-5 with TRBJ1-5; perhaps TRBD1 as D (6 bases). The CDR3 totals 13 residues. Between the trimmed V and J ends, which lost 6 bases and 2 bases, there was a span of 8 bases. Germline lookup yields CDR1 MNHEY and CDR2 SVGAGI.

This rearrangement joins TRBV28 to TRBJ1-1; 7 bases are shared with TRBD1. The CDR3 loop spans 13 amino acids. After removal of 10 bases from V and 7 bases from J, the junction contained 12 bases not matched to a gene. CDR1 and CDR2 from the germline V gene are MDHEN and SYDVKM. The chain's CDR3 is CATIDRVRGEAFF. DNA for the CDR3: TGTGCCACCATTGACAGGGTTCGTGGTGAAGCTTTCTTT.

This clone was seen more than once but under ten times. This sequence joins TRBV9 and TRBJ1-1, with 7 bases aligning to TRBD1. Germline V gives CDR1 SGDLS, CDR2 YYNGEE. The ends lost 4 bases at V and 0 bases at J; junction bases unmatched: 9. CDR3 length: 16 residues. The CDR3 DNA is TGTGCCAGCAGCCCTCGCCCGGGACAGTTGAACACTGAAGCTTTCTTT. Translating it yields CASSPRPGQLNTEAFF. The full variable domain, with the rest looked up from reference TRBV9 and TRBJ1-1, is DSGVTQTPKHLITATGQRVTLRCSPRSGDLSVYWYQQSLDQGLQFLIQYYNGEERAKGNILERFSAQQFPDLHSELNLSSLELGDSALYFCASSPRPGQLNTEAFFGQGTRLTVV.

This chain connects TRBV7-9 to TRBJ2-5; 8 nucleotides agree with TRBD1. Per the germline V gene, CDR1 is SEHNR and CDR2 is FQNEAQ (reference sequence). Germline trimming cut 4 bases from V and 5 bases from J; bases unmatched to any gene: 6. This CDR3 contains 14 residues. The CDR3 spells CASSSRTGPETQYF. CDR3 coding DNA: TGTGCCAGCAGCTCGAGGACAGGGCCGGAGACCCAGTACTTC.